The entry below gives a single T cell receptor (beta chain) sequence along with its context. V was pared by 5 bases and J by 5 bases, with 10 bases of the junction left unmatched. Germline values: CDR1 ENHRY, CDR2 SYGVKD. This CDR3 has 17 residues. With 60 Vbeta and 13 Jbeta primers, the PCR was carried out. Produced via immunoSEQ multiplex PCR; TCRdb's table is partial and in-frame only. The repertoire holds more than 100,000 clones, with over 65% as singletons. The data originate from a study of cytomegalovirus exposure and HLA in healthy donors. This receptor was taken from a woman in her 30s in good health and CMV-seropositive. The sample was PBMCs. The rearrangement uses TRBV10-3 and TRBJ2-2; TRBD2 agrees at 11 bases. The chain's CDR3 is CAISSPTSGVRTGELFF. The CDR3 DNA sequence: TGTGCCATCAGTTCCCCGACTAGCGGGGTAAGGACCGGGGAGCTGTTTTTT.